These T cell receptor beta chains were read from a single sample in a study of blood T cell repertoires in COVID-19. Sequenced by immunoSEQ multiplex PCR; TCRdb stores in-frame clones only, minus some. The sample consists of 250,000 to 300,000 clones, more than 85% of them appearing once. The sample comprised PBMCs or T cells enriched from blood (not recorded which). The receptors shown here come from a man between 35 and 55 years old who had recovered from COVID-19. Both conserved end residues are part of each CDR3. The D gene is left open where the match is weak.

>TRBV20-1|TRBD1|TRBJ1-5
CSASLGTGSGQPQHF
>TRBV3-1/TRBV3-2|NA|TRBJ1-2
CASSLITGNGGYTF
>TRBV27|NA|TRBJ1-1
CASSYTVTNTEAFF
>TRBV2|NA|TRBJ1-6
CASSEAVPTYNSPLHF
>TRBV5-1|TRBD2|TRBJ2-7
CASSYQNSGRARYEQYF
>TRBV19|NA|TRBJ2-6
CASSIQGLGANVLTF
>TRBV18|TRBD1|TRBJ1-5
CASSPGDRRYSNQPQHF
>TRBV5-1|NA|TRBJ1-3
CATKGEGNTIYF
>TRBV7-9|TRBD1|TRBJ1-4
CASSLTGNEKLFF
>TRBV2|TRBD1|TRBJ1-2
CASNRQGADYGYTF
>TRBV3-1/TRBV3-2|NA|TRBJ2-3
CASSQTGGGTDTQYF
>TRBV6-1|NA|TRBJ1-6
CASSEWGQPNSPLHF
>TRBV6-5|NA|TRBJ2-7
CASSYGAVTYEQYF
>TRBV4-2|NA|TRBJ2-3
CASSPRGKPGTDTQYF
>TRBV3-1/TRBV3-2|TRBD1|TRBJ1-4
CASSHGTGGGEKLFF
>TRBV7-9|TRBD1|TRBJ1-6
CASSSSPGQINSPLHF
>TRBV9|NA|TRBJ1-5
CASSSGSLGNQPQHF
>TRBV7-2|TRBD1|TRBJ1-2
CASSTRQGRSYGYTF
>TRBV12-3/TRBV12-4|NA|TRBJ2-1
CASSPSWRGQFF
>TRBV11-2|NA|TRBJ1-2
CASIPARAGGNGYTF
>TRBV28|NA|TRBJ1-4
CASGISAGGEKLFF
>TRBV5-1|TRBD1|TRBJ2-7
CASSPGQGAGEQYF
>TRBV18|TRBD1|TRBJ1-2
CASSPRSGGDRGYTF
>TRBV19|TRBD1|TRBJ1-5
CASTATGGGQPQHF
>TRBV12-5|NA|TRBJ2-2
CASGLGSNNRVMNTGELFF
>TRBV5-1|TRBD1|TRBJ1-1
CASSLNDPGQGNTEAFF